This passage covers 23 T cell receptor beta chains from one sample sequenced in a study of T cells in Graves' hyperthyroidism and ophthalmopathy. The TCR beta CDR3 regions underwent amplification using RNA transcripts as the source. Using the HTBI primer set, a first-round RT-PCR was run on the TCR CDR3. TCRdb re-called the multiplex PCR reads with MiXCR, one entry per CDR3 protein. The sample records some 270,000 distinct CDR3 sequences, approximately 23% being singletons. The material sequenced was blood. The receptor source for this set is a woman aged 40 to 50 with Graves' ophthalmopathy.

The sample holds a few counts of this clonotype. CDR3 DNA sequence: TGTGCCTGGAGTCTTAAGGAAAAACTGTTTTTT. It specifies CAWSLKEKLFF. The chain has TRBV30 and TRBJ1-4; no clear D gene. V was trimmed by 2 bases and J by 8 bases, leaving 6 bases between them. CDR3 length: 11 residues. Germline-derived CDR1 and CDR2 are GTSNPN and SVGIG (reference sequence).

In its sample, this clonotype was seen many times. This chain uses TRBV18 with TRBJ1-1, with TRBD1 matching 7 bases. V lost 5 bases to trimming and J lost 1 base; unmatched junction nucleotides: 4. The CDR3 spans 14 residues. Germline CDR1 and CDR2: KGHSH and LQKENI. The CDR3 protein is CASSGTATNTEAFF. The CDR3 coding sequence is TGTGCCAGCTCAGGGACAGCGACGAACACTGAAGCTTTCTTT. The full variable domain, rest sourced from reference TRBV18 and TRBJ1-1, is NAGVMQNPRHLVRRRGQEARLRCSPMKGHSHVYWYRQLPEEGLKFMVYLQKENIIDESGMPKERFSAEFPKEGPSILRIQQVVRGDSAAYFCASSGTATNTEAFFGQGTRLTVV.

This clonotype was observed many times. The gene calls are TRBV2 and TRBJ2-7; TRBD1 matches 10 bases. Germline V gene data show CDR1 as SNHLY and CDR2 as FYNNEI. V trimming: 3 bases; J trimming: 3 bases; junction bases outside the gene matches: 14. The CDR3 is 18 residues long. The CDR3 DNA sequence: TGTGCCAGCAGTGACGTTCCGGGACAGGGGTCGTCAAGCTACGAGCAGTACTTC. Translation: CASSDVPGQGSSSYEQYF.

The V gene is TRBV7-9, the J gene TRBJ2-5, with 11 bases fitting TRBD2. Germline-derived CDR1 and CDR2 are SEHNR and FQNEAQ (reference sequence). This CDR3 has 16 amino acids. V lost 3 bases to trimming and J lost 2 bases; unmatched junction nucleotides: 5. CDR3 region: CASSFSSGRGQETQYF. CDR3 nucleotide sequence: TGTGCCAGCAGCTTTAGTAGCGGGAGGGGTCAAGAGACCCAGTACTTC.

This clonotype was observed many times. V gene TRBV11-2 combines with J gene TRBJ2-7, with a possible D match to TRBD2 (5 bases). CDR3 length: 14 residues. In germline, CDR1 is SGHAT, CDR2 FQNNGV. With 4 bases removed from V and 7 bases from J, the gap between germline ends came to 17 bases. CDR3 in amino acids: CASSSRIGPGEQYF. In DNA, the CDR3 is TGTGCCAGCAGCTCCCGGATAGGTCCGGGGGAGCAGTACTTC.

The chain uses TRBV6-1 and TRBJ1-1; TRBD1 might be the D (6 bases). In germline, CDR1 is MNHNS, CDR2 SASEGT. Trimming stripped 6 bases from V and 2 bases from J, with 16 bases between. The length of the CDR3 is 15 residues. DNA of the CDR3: TGTGCCAGCAGCCAAGATAGGGGGGTAAACACTGAAGCTTTCTTT. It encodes CASSQDRGVNTEAFF.

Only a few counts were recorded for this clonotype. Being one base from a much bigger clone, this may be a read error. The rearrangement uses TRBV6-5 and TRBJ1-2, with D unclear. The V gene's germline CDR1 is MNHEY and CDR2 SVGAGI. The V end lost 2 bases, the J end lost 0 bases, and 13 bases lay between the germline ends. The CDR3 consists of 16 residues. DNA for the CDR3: TGTGCCAGCAGTTACGGCTTCAGTCCAGCTAACTATGGCTACACCTTC. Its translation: CASSYGFSPANYGYTF.

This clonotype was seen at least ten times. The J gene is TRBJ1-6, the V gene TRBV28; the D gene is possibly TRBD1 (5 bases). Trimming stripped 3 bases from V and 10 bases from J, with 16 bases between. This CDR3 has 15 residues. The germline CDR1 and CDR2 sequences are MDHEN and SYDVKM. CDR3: CASSLQGVGVSPLHF. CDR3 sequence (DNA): TGTGCCAGCAGTTTGCAGGGTGTGGGAGTCTCACCCCTCCACTTT.

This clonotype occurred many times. The DNA of the CDR3 is TGCGCCAGCAGCCCGACTCCCGGGAGTAGGGCTGAAGCTTTCTTT. It is translated as CASSPTPGSRAEAFF. The V and J genes are TRBV4-1 and TRBJ1-1; D remains ambiguous. The CDR3 length is 15 residues. Germline V gene data show CDR1 as MGHRA and CDR2 as YSYEKL. The V and J ends lost 4 bases and 6 bases respectively, with 18 bases between them.

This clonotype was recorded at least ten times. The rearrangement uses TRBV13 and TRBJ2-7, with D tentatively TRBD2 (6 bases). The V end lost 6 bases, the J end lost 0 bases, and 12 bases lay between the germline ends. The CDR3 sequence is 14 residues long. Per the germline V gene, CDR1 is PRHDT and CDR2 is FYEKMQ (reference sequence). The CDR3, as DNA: TGTGCCAGCAGTTTTAGCGGCCTCTCCTACGAGCAGTACTTC. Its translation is CASSFSGLSYEQYF.

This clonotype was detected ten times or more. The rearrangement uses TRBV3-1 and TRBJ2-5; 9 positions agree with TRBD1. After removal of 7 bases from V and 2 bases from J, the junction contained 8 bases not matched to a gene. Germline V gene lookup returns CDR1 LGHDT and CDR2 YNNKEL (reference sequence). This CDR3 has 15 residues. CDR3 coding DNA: TGTGCCAGCAAAGGGACAGGGTGGAATCAAGAGACCCAGTACTTC. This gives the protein CASKGTGWNQETQYF.

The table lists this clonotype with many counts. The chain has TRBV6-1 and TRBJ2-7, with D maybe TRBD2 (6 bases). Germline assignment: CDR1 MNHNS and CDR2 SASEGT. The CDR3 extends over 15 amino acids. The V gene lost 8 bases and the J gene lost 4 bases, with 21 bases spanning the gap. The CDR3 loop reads CASRKGLLTFYEQYF. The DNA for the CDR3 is TGTGCCAGCCGGAAGGGACTCCTAACGTTTTACGAGCAGTACTTC.

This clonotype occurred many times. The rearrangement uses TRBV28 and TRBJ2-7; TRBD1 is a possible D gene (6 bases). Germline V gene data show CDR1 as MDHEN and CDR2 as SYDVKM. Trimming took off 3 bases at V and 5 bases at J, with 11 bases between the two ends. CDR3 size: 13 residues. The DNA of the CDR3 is TGTGCCAGCAGTTTCACAGGGACCAACGAGCAGTACTTC. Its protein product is CASSFTGTNEQYF.

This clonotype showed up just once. The DNA for the CDR3 is TGCAGTGCTAGGGACAGGGGGGACAGTCAGCCCCAGCATTTT. Amino acid sequence: CSARDRGDSQPQHF. J is TRBJ1-5 and V is TRBV20-1; 10 bases match TRBD1. The V segment lost 3 bases and the J segment 6 bases; nucleotides outside the gene matches: 5. The germline V gene encodes CDR1 DFQATT and CDR2 SNEGSKA (reference sequence). The CDR3 is 14 residues long.

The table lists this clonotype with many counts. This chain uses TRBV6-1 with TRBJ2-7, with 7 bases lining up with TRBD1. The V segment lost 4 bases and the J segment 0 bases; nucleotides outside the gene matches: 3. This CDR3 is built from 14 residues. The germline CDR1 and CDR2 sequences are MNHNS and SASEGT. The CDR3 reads CASSAQGSSYEQYF. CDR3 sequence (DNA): TGTGCCAGCAGTGCACAGGGGAGCTCCTACGAGCAGTACTTC.

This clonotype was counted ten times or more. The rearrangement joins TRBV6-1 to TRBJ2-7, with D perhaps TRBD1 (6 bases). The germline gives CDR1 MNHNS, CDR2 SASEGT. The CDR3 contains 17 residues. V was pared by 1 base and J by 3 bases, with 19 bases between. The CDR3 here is CASSEDGRGSPNYEQYF. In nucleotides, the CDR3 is TGTGCCAGCAGTGAAGATGGAAGGGGGTCCCCTAACTACGAGCAGTACTTC.

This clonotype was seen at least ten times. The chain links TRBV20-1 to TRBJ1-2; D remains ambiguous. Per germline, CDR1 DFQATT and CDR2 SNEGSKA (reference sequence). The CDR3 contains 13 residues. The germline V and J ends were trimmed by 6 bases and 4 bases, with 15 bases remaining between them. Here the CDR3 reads CSATPPSGYGYTF. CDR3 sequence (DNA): TGCAGTGCAACCCCCCCCTCCGGCTATGGCTACACCTTC.

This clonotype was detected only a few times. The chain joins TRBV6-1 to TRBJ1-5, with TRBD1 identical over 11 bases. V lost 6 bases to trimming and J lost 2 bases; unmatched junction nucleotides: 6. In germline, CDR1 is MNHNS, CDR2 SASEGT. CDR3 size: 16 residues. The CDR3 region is CASRQTGQGGNQPQHF. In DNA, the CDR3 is TGTGCCAGCAGACAAACGGGACAGGGGGGCAATCAGCCCCAGCATTTT.

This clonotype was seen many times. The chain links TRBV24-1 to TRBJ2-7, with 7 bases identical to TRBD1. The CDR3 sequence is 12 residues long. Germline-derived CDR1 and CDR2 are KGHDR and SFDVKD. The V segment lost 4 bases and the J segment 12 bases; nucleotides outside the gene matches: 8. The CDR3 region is CATSDSNRGWYF. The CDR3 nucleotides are TGTGCCACCAGTGACTCCAACAGGGGCTGGTACTTC.

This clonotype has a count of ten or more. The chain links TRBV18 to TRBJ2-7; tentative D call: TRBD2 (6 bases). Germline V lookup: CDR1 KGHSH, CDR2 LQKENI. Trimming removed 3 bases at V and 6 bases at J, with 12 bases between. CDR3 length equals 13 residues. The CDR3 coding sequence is TGTGCCAGCTCACCTATGGAGGGCAGCGAGCAGTACTTC. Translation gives CASSPMEGSEQYF.

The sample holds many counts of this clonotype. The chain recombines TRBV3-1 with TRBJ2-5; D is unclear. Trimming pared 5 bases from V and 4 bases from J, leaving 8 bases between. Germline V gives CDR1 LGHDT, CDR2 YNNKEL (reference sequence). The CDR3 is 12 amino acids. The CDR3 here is CASSYGPETQYF. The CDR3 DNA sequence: TGTGCCAGCAGCTACGGGCCAGAGACCCAGTACTTC.

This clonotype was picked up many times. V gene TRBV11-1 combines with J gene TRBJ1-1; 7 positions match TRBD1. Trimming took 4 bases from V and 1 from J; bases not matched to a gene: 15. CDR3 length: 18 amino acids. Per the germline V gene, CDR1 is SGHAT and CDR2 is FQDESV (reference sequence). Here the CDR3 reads CASSSLPTLGTANTEAFF. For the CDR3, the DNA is TGTGCCAGCAGCTCACTCCCTACGCTGGGGACAGCGAACACTGAAGCTTTCTTT.

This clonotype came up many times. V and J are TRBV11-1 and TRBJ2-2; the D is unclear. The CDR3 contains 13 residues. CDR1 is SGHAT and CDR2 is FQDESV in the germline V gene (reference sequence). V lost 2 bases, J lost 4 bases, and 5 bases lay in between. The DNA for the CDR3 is TGTGCCAGCAGCTTATTACCCACCGGGGAGCTGTTTTTT. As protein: CASSLLPTGELFF.